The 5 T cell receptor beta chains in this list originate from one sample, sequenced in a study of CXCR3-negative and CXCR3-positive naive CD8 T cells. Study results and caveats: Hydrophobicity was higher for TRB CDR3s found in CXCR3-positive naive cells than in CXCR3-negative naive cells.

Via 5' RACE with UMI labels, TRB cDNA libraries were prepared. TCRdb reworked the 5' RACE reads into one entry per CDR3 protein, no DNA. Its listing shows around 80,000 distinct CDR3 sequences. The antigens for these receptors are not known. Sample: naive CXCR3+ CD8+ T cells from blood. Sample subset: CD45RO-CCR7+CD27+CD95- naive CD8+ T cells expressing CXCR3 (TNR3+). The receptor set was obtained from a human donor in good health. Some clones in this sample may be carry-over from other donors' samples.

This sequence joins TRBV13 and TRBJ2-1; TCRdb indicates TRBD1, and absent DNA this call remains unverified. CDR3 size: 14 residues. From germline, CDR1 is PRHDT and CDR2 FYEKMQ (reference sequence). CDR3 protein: CASSPPSSYNEQFF. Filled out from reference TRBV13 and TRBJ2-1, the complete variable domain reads AAGVIQSPRHLIKEKRETATLKCYPIPRHDTVYWYQQGPGQDPQFLISFYEKMQSDKGSIPDRFSAQQFSDYHSELNMSSLELGDSALYFCASSPPSSYNEQFFGPGTRLTVL.

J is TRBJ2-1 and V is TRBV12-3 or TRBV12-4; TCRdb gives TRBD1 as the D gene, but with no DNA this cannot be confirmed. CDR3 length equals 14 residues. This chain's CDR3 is CASSLGPLQGEQFF.

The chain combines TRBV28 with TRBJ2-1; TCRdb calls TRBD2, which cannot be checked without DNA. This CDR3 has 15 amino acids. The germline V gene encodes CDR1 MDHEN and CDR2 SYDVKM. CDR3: CASSGVAGGANEQFF.

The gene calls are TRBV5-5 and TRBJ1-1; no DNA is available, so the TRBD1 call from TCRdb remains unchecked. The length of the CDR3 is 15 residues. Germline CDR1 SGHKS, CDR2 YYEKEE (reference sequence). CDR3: CASSLTLAGATEAFF.

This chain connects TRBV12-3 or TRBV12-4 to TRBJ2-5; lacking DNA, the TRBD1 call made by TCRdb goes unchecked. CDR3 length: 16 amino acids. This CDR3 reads CASSPSGTPAAETQYF.